The table lists the clone carrying this T cell receptor (beta chain) with a few counts. The source of the sample is a study of identifying expanded T cells in peripheral blood. Repertoires were generated with immunoSEQ multiplex PCR, while TCRdb's copy carries only in-frame clones and drops some. The sample lists 55,000 to 75,000 clones; 80% to 90% were seen once. Germline CDR1 is SEHNR and CDR2 is FQNEAQ (reference sequence). The CDR3 is 16 residues long. V was pared by 4 bases and J by 0 bases, with 8 bases of the junction left unmatched. The sequence derives from a person aged 18 to 70 in good health. J is TRBJ1-2 and V is TRBV7-9; TRBD1 matches 7 bases. Input material: blood. The CDR3 reads CASSSSQGRPNYGYTF. The CDR3 DNA reads as TGTGCCAGCAGCTCGTCACAGGGGCGCCCTAACTATGGCTACACCTTC.